One and the same sample provided the 24 T cell receptor beta chains below, sequenced in a study of molecular identifiers for immune sequencing clone quantification. Via MiXCR, TCRdb re-called the PCR reads, giving one row per CDR3 protein. Among over 90,000 distinct CDR3 sequences listed, about a third were seen once. Sequenced material: naive CD8+ T cells from blood, with Jurkat cell RNA spiked in. Subset meaning: FACS-sorted CD8+CD4-CCR7+CD45RA+ naive T cells. The source is a human donor in good health. Some libraries in this study had Jurkat cell RNA spiked in.

This chain connects TRBV11-1 to TRBJ2-1; 7 bases agree with TRBD1. The V and J ends lost 2 bases and 15 bases, in that order; junction bases with no gene match: 7. Per germline, CDR1 SGHAT and CDR2 FQDESV (reference sequence). CDR3 length equals 12 residues. Here the CDR3 DNA reads TGTGCCAGCAGCTTATTCGACAGGGAGAGGTTCTTC. It is translated as CASSLFDRERFF.

This clonotype has more than one count but fewer than ten. The chain is built from TRBV20-1 and TRBJ2-1; 13 bases line up with TRBD2. CDR3 size: 14 residues. Germline assignment: CDR1 DFQATT and CDR2 SNEGSKA (reference sequence). J was trimmed by 4 bases and V by 6 bases; bases with no gene match: 3. Here the CDR3 DNA reads TGCAGTGCGGAGGGACTAGCGGGATACAATGAGCAGTTCTTC. Its protein is CSAEGLAGYNEQFF.

Regarding this clonotype: This sequence may be a read error, since a much larger clone differs from it by one base. The chain is built from TRBV10-3 and TRBJ2-5; tentatively, D is TRBD1 or TRBD2 (6 bases each). The germline gives CDR1 ENHRY, CDR2 SYGVKD. V gave up 3 bases and J gave up 5 bases, with 10 bases separating them. The length of the CDR3 is 13 residues. DNA of the CDR3: TGTGCCATCAGTGACCTGGGGGGCGAGACCCAGTACTTC. It specifies CAISDLGGETQYF.

On this clonotype: A much larger clone is a single base away; this may be a read error. This chain connects TRBV29-1 to TRBJ2-7; D is uncertain. Germline V gives CDR1 SQVTM, CDR2 ANQGSEA. The V and J ends lost 3 bases and 5 bases respectively, with 8 bases between them. This CDR3 has 11 residues. DNA of the CDR3: TGCAGCGTTGAGCTGGGTGACGAGCAGTACTTC. It is translated as CSVELGDEQYF.

The table lists this clonotype with many counts. This rearrangement joins TRBV7-9 to TRBJ1-1, with 9 positions matching TRBD1. Germline V gives CDR1 SEHNR, CDR2 FQNEAQ (reference sequence). V lost 5 bases, J lost 3 bases, and 10 bases stayed unmatched. The CDR3 runs 16 residues. As DNA, the CDR3 is TGTGCCAGCAGCAACCGGGACAGGGCCGGTGACACTGAAGCTTTCTTT. It yields the protein CASSNRDRAGDTEAFF.

This clonotype was counted at least ten times. The gene calls are TRBV28 and TRBJ2-7; tentative D call: TRBD2 (6 bases). CDR3 length: 14 amino acids. V was cut by 5 bases and J by 3 bases, with 14 bases left in between. Germline V CDR1 and CDR2: MDHEN, SYDVKM. The CDR3 protein is CASSTPGLLYEQYF. The CDR3 DNA follows: TGTGCCAGCAGTACTCCGGGACTCCTCTACGAGCAGTACTTC.

A single count supports this clonotype. Without the conserved terminal phenylalanine or tryptophan, this CDR3 likely stems from a read error. V gene TRBV6-2 or TRBV6-3 combines with J gene TRBJ1-2; D is possibly TRBD1 (6 bases). The V end lost 6 bases, the J end lost 6 bases, and 17 bases lay between the germline ends. The CDR3 runs 14 residues. The germline CDR1 and CDR2 sequences are MNHEY and SVGEGT. CDR3 in DNA: TGTGCCAGCAGCCAACCACCAGGGGTCAATGGCTACACCTAC. Translation gives CASSQPPGVNGYTY.

In regard to this clonotype: This clone may be a read error of a much larger clone one base away. The chain combines TRBV6-1 with TRBJ2-1; 7 nucleotides agree with TRBD2. This CDR3 is 14 amino acids long. CDR1 MNHNS and CDR2 SASEGT come from the germline V gene. The CDR3 loop is CASSQRGSYDEQFF. The CDR3 DNA reads TGTGCCAGCAGTCAGCGGGGCTCCTACGATGAGCAGTTCTTC.

Comments on this clonotype: Possible read error: a much larger clone is one base away. The genes are TRBV7-3 and TRBJ2-1, with 9 bases aligning to TRBD2. The germline V gene encodes CDR1 SGHTA and CDR2 FQGTGA. This CDR3 has 16 residues. The CDR3 DNA reads as TGTACCAGCAGCTTAACAGGGACTAGCACGAACAATGAGCAGTTCTTC. Protein: CTSSLTGTSTNNEQFF.

There are a few counts of this clonotype. The V gene is TRBV29-1, the J gene TRBJ2-1; TRBD2 agrees at 10 bases. CDR1 and CDR2 from the germline V gene are SQVTM and ANQGSEA. The J segment lost 7 bases and the V segment lost 8 bases, leaving 17 bases of the junction unmatched. The CDR3 runs 16 residues. CDR3 sequence (DNA): TGCAGCACTAATGGGGGGTACAGCGGGAGGGGAAATGAGCAGTTCTTC. The encoded protein is CSTNGGYSGRGNEQFF.

The chain links TRBV11-2 to TRBJ2-5; D is perhaps TRBD2 (5 bases). The CDR3 spans 13 residues. CDR1 is SGHAT and CDR2 is FQNNGV in the germline V gene. CDR3 sequence (DNA): TGTGCGATACGGCGGGTCTTCCAAGAGACCCAGTACTTC. Residues: CAIRRVFQETQYF.

Regarding this clonotype: Possible read error: a much larger clone is one base away. It is unclear where the CDR3 begins or ends on the DNA, so no DNA is shown, and the CDR3 is as TCRdb lists it. The V gene is TRBV29-1, the J gene TRBJ1-4; TRBD1, as called in the table, went unchecked against the DNA. Counting both end residues, the CDR3 totals 15 amino acids. CDR1 is SQVTM and CDR2 is ANQGSEA in the germline V gene. This CDR3 reads CSVAPGTGINEKLYF.

Points on this clonotype: The junction shows a germline mismatch at one end, possibly a read error. The chain has TRBV20-1 and TRBJ2-7; the match to TRBD2 covers 9 bases. From germline, CDR1 is DFQATT and CDR2 SNEGSKA (reference sequence). This CDR3 spans 13 amino acids. CDR3 sequence (DNA): TGCTGTGCTAGCGGGGTGAGCTCCTACGAGCAGTACTTC. Protein product: CCASGVSSYEQYF.

This clonotype was observed a few times. The rearrangement joins TRBV27 to TRBJ2-3; D gene uncertain. Germline V gives CDR1 MNHEY, CDR2 SMNVEV (reference sequence). The CDR3 has 17 residues. V lost 4 bases to trimming and J lost 2 bases, with 19 bases between them. In DNA form, the CDR3 reads TGTGCCAGCAGTTCCCAGGCTTTTCTAGGAATCACAGATACGCAGTATTTT. Translated: CASSSQAFLGITDTQYF.

V is TRBV20-1 and J is TRBJ1-5, with TRBD1 identical over 9 bases. This CDR3 comprises 19 residues. V lost 3 bases to trimming and J lost 6 bases; unmatched junction nucleotides: 21. Germline V gene sequence: CDR1 DFQATT, CDR2 SNEGSKA (reference sequence). The CDR3 sequence: CSASKEEVVRTGEFQPQHF. In nucleotides, the CDR3 is TGCAGTGCTAGTAAGGAGGAGGTAGTTCGGACAGGGGAATTTCAGCCCCAGCATTTT.

This chain connects TRBV19 to TRBJ2-3, with a weak D call TRBD2 (6 bases). The V end lost 2 bases, the J end lost 11 bases, and 17 bases lay between the germline ends. There are 14 residues in the CDR3. CDR1 is LNHDA, CDR2 SQIVND, per germline (reference sequence). The DNA of the CDR3 is TGTGCCAGTAGTATACCGGGGGATAGCGGAATGCAGTATTTT. As protein: CASSIPGDSGMQYF.

The chain combines TRBV12-5 with TRBJ2-1; weak D call: TRBD2 (6 bases). The CDR3 loop spans 17 amino acids. Per germline, CDR1 LGHNT and CDR2 FRNRAP. V dropped 1 base and J dropped 4 bases, with 17 bases sitting between them. CDR3 sequence reads: CASGLEPRRSGYNEQFF. CDR3 DNA: TGTGCTAGTGGTTTGGAGCCCCGGCGGAGCGGGTACAATGAGCAGTTCTTC.

This clonotype has a count of ten or more. The chain recombines TRBV7-2 with TRBJ2-3, with 7 bases identical to TRBD2. V lost 6 bases and J lost 1; bases outside the gene matches: 7. Germline CDR1 and CDR2: SGHTA and FQGNSA. This CDR3 region has 15 residues. The chain's CDR3 is CASSGGEFGTDTQYF. CDR3 nucleotide sequence: TGTGCCAGCAGTGGGGGGGAGTTTGGCACAGATACGCAGTATTTT.

About this clonotype itself: A much larger clone is a single base away; this may be a read error. This chain uses TRBV28 with TRBJ1-6, with unresolved D. CDR1 is MDHEN and CDR2 is SYDVKM in the germline V gene. The CDR3 sequence is 14 residues long. The CDR3 spells CASSADLSPKPHHF. The CDR3 DNA reads TGTGCCAGCAGTGCAGACCTCTCGCCTAAACCCCACCACTTT. The full variable domain, its missing parts supplied by reference TRBV28 and TRBJ1-6, is DVKVTQSSRYLVKRTGEKVFLECVQDMDHENMFWYRQDPGLGLRLIYFSYDVKMKEKGDIPEGYSVSREKKERFSLILESASTNQTSMYLCASSADLSPKPHHFGNGTRLTVT.

J is TRBJ2-1 and V is TRBV12-3 or TRBV12-4; maybe TRBD2 (6 bases). CDR3 length equals 14 residues. Trimming shortened V by 3 bases and J by 4 bases, and 10 bases separated the two germline ends. DNA for the CDR3: TGTGCCAGCAGTTTTATGGGACTGTACAATGAGCAGTTCTTC. Translating it yields CASSFMGLYNEQFF.

Ten or more counts support this clonotype. The gene calls are TRBV28 and TRBJ2-7; D perhaps matches TRBD2 (6 bases). Per the germline V gene, CDR1 is MDHEN and CDR2 is SYDVKM. CDR3 length: 15 residues. Trimming took off 5 bases at V and 2 bases at J, with 16 bases between the two ends. CDR3: CASSPLPPGAYEQYF. DNA of the CDR3: TGTGCCAGCAGTCCCCTCCCGCCGGGAGCCTACGAGCAGTACTTC.

The J gene is TRBJ2-1, the V gene TRBV12-3 or TRBV12-4; a possible D gene is TRBD2 (5 bases). Trimming removed 6 bases at V and 4 bases at J, with 19 bases between. This CDR3 has 16 amino acids. The CDR3 nucleotides are TGTGCCAGCAGCCCAGGTGGGGAGTCGGGGTACAATGAGCAGTTCTTC. This gives the protein CASSPGGESGYNEQFF.

In this sample, this clonotype turned up a few times. The gene calls are TRBV7-2 and TRBJ2-5; D may be TRBD2 (5 bases). Trimming removed 5 bases from V and 2 bases from J, with 15 bases in between. This CDR3 is 15 amino acids long. In germline, CDR1 is SGHTA, CDR2 FQGNSA. The CDR3 coding sequence is TGTGCCAGCAGCAGCGGCGGCGGGTCTCAAGAGACCCAGTACTTC. Its protein is CASSSGGGSQETQYF.

This clonotype was counted between two and nine times. V gene TRBV28 combines with J gene TRBJ2-1; D uncertain. Looked up from germline, CDR1 is MDHEN and CDR2 is SYDVKM. The CDR3 consists of 12 residues. V lost 3 bases and J 6 bases, leaving 6 bases between the germline ends. CDR3 amino acids: CASSFRRNEQFF. The CDR3 bases are TGTGCCAGCAGTTTTCGACGCAATGAGCAGTTCTTC.